This TCR beta chain appears in the sequencing data of a study of cytomegalovirus exposure and HLA in healthy donors. Whole-study results and caveats: Several of the most significant clusters were apparently associated with common viral pathogens in a later analysis. Follow-up analysis found HLA locus-dependent TCR association rates, highest for DRB1 and lowest for HLA-C.

A remark on this clone: Its antigen is currently unknown.

With 2 bases removed from V and 4 bases from J, the gap between germline ends came to 4 bases. This CDR3 spans 12 amino acids. Per germline, CDR1 SGHDT and CDR2 YYEEEE. 60 Vbeta and 13 Jbeta primers were used in PCR. Only in-frame clones appear in the TCRdb table, and some are missing; sequencing was by immunoSEQ multiplex PCR. The top ten hold roughly 2.4% of the sample, which has around 300,000 clones, roughly 70% seen once. This TCR was recovered from a female donor in good health and CMV-seronegative. Sequencing input: PBMCs. The V call is TRBV5-6, the J call TRBJ1-5; no firm D call. CDR3 in DNA: TGTGCCAGCAGCTTATCAAATCAGCCCCAGCATTTT. This sequence encodes CASSLSNQPQHF.